Each of the 16 T cell receptor beta chains below was sequenced from the same sample in a study of T cells after yellow fever vaccination. MiXCR was run by TCRdb on the 5' RACE reads, yielding one entry per CDR3 protein. The sample holds about 350,000 distinct CDR3 sequences, 9.5% to 13% seen once. The sample here was PBMCs, taken on the day of the first yellow fever vaccination. All receptors derive from a man aged 18 to 29 who received the YFV17D yellow fever vaccine.

The CDR3 DNA sequence: TGTGCCAGCAGCGCCCTTTGGGCGGGGAACACTGAAGCTTTCTTT. Translating it yields CASSALWAGNTEAFF. The J gene is TRBJ1-1, the V gene TRBV25-1; D ambiguous. The V and J ends lost 6 bases and 1 base respectively, with 15 bases between them. The CDR3 loop spans 15 amino acids. The germline V gene has CDR1 MGHDK and CDR2 SYGVNS.

This clonotype was observed at least ten times. The genes are TRBV24-1 and TRBJ2-2; maybe TRBD2 (6 bases). Per germline, CDR1 KGHDR and CDR2 SFDVKD. The CDR3 extends over 14 amino acids. V was shortened by 5 bases and J by 3 bases, with 9 bases between the two germline ends. CDR3 sequence (DNA): TGTGCCACCAGTGCGGCTAGCGACACCGGGGAGCTGTTTTTT. This codes for CATSAASDTGELFF.

This clonotype was picked up a small number of times. The J gene is TRBJ2-2, the V gene TRBV20-1; no definite D call. V dropped 0 bases and J dropped 4 bases, with 6 bases sitting between them. Per the germline V gene, CDR1 is DFQATT and CDR2 is SNEGSKA (reference sequence). This CDR3 is built from 13 residues. The CDR3 sequence: CSARDSSTGELFF. The CDR3, as DNA: TGCAGTGCTAGAGATTCGAGCACCGGGGAGCTGTTTTTT.

This clonotype was detected a few times. The rearrangement uses TRBV7-2 and TRBJ2-7, with D maybe TRBD2 (5 bases). This CDR3 comprises 15 residues. The V gene's germline CDR1 is SGHTA and CDR2 FQGNSA. The germline V and J ends were trimmed by 2 bases and 3 bases, with 14 bases remaining between them. The chain's CDR3 is CASSLLAEPRYEQYF. The DNA of the CDR3 is TGTGCCAGCAGCTTACTAGCCGAGCCCCGCTACGAGCAGTACTTC.

This clonotype showed up many times. This rearrangement joins TRBV28 to TRBJ2-5; D is undetermined. The CDR3 is 18 residues long. With 8 bases removed from V and 0 bases from J, the gap between germline ends came to 25 bases. Germline CDR1 is MDHEN and CDR2 is SYDVKM. The CDR3 DNA is TGTGCCAGCGGCTCCCTAAAAGTTACCGCGAAGTACCAAGAGACCCAGTACTTC. Protein sequence: CASGSLKVTAKYQETQYF. The variable domain in full, with the rest retrieved from reference TRBV28 and TRBJ2-5, is DVKVTQSSRYLVKRTGEKVFLECVQDMDHENMFWYRQDPGLGLRLIYFSYDVKMKEKGDIPEGYSVSREKKERFSLILESASTNQTSMYLCASGSLKVTAKYQETQYFGPGTRLLVL.

Only a few counts were recorded for this clonotype. This sequence joins TRBV10-3 and TRBJ2-1, with 9 bases aligning to TRBD1. J lost 6 bases, V lost 4 bases, and 10 bases had no gene match. The length of the CDR3 is 16 residues. The germline CDR1 and CDR2 sequences are ENHRY and SYGVKD. CDR3 in amino acids: CAISGPRQGVSNEQFF. The DNA for the CDR3 is TGTGCCATCAGTGGACCCCGACAGGGGGTTTCCAATGAGCAGTTCTTC.

The chain recombines TRBV7-8 with TRBJ1-2; D is ambiguous. Germline values: CDR1 SGHVS, CDR2 FQNEAQ. The CDR3 loop spans 13 amino acids. The ends were cut back, 3 bases at V and 4 bases at J, with 9 bases in the middle. The CDR3: CASSLDFIYGYTF. CDR3 bases: TGTGCCAGCAGCTTGGACTTCATCTATGGCTACACCTTC. Complete variable domain (other parts from reference TRBV7-8 and TRBJ1-2): GAGVSQSPRYKVAKRGQDVALRCDPISGHVSLFWYQQALGQGPEFLTYFQNEAQLDKSGLPSDRFFAERPEGSVSTLKIQRTQQEDSAVYLCASSLDFIYGYTFGSGTRLTVV.

This clonotype occurred a few times. The chain joins TRBV3-1 to TRBJ1-2; weak D call: TRBD1 (6 bases). Trimming left V 3 bases short and J 0 bases short, with 26 bases between. Per germline, CDR1 LGHDT and CDR2 YNNKEL (reference sequence). This CDR3 has 20 residues. CDR3 amino acids: CASSHLSNRTAQRTNYGYTF. The CDR3 DNA reads as TGTGCCAGCAGCCACTTAAGCAACCGGACAGCCCAAAGAACTAACTATGGCTACACCTTC.

In its sample, this clonotype was seen many times. This chain links TRBV24-1 with TRBJ1-1; maybe TRBD1 (6 bases). Trimming left V 6 bases short and J 5 bases short, with 6 bases between. The CDR3 contains 11 residues. Germline V lookup: CDR1 KGHDR, CDR2 SFDVKD. This CDR3 reads CATSQGTEAFF. CDR3 nucleotide sequence: TGTGCCACCAGTCAGGGGACTGAAGCTTTCTTT.

This clonotype was found a few times. The chain joins TRBV10-3 to TRBJ2-1, with 7 bases that match TRBD1. CDR1 and CDR2 from the germline V gene are ENHRY and SYGVKD. This CDR3 region has 11 residues. The CDR3 protein is CGVGGGNEQFF. The CDR3 DNA follows: TGTGGAGTAGGGGGCGGTAATGAGCAGTTCTTC.

This clonotype was seen a few times. The chain employs TRBV7-2 and TRBJ2-1; the match to TRBD2 covers 8 bases. The V gene's germline CDR1 is SGHTA and CDR2 FQGNSA. This CDR3 is built from 16 residues. Losses at the gene ends were 5 bases for V and 3 bases for J; bases not matched to a gene: 9. For the CDR3, the DNA is TGTGCCAGCAGCGCGACGACGAGCGGGGGCTACAATGAGCAGTTCTTC. The encoded protein is CASSATTSGGYNEQFF.

This chain joins TRBV29-1 and TRBJ1-2, with a weak D call TRBD1 (5 bases). The CDR3 runs to 15 residues. Germline values: CDR1 SQVTM, CDR2 ANQGSEA. Trimming took 6 bases from V and 0 from J, leaving 17 bases between them. In nucleotides, the CDR3 is TGCAGCGTCGCTACCGGGACGGTTGCTAACTATGGCTACACCTTC. It is translated as CSVATGTVANYGYTF.

This clonotype was counted between two and nine times. This sequence joins TRBV10-3 and TRBJ2-3; 8 bases fit TRBD2. V shed 2 bases and J 0 bases; nucleotides not matched to a gene: 1. Germline V lookup: CDR1 ENHRY, CDR2 SYGVKD. This CDR3 is built from 15 residues. The CDR3 sequence is CAISEPSGSTDTQYF. As DNA, the CDR3 is TGTGCCATCAGTGAGCCTAGCGGGAGCACAGATACGCAGTATTTT.

This clonotype was found a few times. V usage is TRBV5-1 and J usage is TRBJ2-5; TRBD1 matches 7 bases. The CDR3 has 15 residues. In germline, CDR1 is SGHRS, CDR2 YFSETQ. V lost 4 bases, J lost 5 bases, and 11 bases stayed unmatched. CDR3 nucleotide sequence: TGCGCCAGCAGCCCCTCAACAGGGGTTGGGGAGACCCAGTACTTC. This gives the protein CASSPSTGVGETQYF. The whole variable domain, filled in from reference TRBV5-1 and TRBJ2-5, reads KAGVTQTPRYLIKTRGQQVTLSCSPISGHRSVSWYQQTPGQGLQFLFEYFSETQRNKGNFPGRFSGRQFSNSRSEMNVSTLELGDSALYLCASSPSTGVGETQYFGPGTRLLVL.

This clonotype came up a few times. The V call is TRBV5-4, the J call TRBJ2-1; 8 bases align to TRBD1. CDR1 is SGHNT, CDR2 YYREEE, per germline (reference sequence). The CDR3 has 13 amino acids. The V gene end was trimmed by 2 bases and the J gene end by 6 bases; junction bases not matched to a gene: 1. The CDR3 nucleotides are TGTGCCAGCAGCTTTACAGGGGGCAATGAGCAGTTCTTC. It is translated as CASSFTGGNEQFF.

This clonotype has only a few counts. The V and J genes are TRBV4-1 and TRBJ2-7, with a tentative D call TRBD2 (6 bases). The germline V gene encodes CDR1 MGHRA and CDR2 YSYEKL. V gave up 1 base and J gave up 4 bases, with 17 bases separating them. The CDR3 is 16 residues long. CDR3 region: CASSQGYSGLAYEQYV. CDR3 in DNA: TGCGCCAGCAGCCAAGGATACTCGGGACTCGCTTACGAGCAGTACGTC.